Following are 30 T cell receptor beta chains from one sample sequenced in a study of T-cell memory formation after mild COVID-19. MiXCR was run by TCRdb on the 5' RACE reads, yielding one entry per CDR3 protein. This sample has 350,000 or so distinct CDR3 sequences, with around 13% found just once. Sample: PBMCs or a T cell subset sorted from them (not recorded which). The receptors shown here come from a man younger than 30 who had mild COVID-19 (a few samples of this study predate the infection). Cell type and time point are not known.

This clonotype was counted a few times. The chain combines TRBV3-1 with TRBJ2-7, with D perhaps TRBD2 (5 bases). Germline lookup yields CDR1 LGHDT and CDR2 YNNKEL (reference sequence). Trimming removed 0 bases at V and 1 base at J, with 7 bases between. The CDR3 has 14 amino acids. The CDR3 bases are TGTGCCAGCAGCCAAGATCCGGGATCCTACGAGCAGTACTTC. It is translated as CASSQDPGSYEQYF.

There are a few counts of this clonotype. The chain employs TRBV4-2 and TRBJ1-2, with D tentatively TRBD1 (5 bases). Germline-derived CDR1 and CDR2 are LGHNA and YNFKEQ. This CDR3 is 16 amino acids long. V was pared by 4 bases and J by 4 bases, with 19 bases between. Here the CDR3 reads CASSPRGGRARYGYTF. The DNA for the CDR3 is TGTGCCAGCAGCCCCCGTGGGGGACGGGCCCGCTATGGCTACACCTTC.

This rearrangement joins TRBV4-2 to TRBJ2-1; D is possibly TRBD2 (6 bases). Germline V gene sequence: CDR1 LGHNA, CDR2 YNFKEQ. The V end was cut by 0 bases, the J end by 9 bases, with 15 bases between. The CDR3 sequence is 15 residues long. CDR3 sequence reads: CASSQEEGSAGEQFF. The CDR3 nucleotides read TGTGCCAGCAGCCAAGAGGAGGGAAGTGCGGGTGAGCAGTTCTTC.

The chain has TRBV2 and TRBJ2-1; 11 bases align to TRBD2. Losses at the gene ends were 3 bases for V and 3 bases for J; bases not matched to a gene: 4. In germline, CDR1 is SNHLY, CDR2 FYNNEI. The CDR3 is 16 amino acids. CDR3 protein: CASSEQGTSGYNEQFF. The DNA for the CDR3 is TGTGCCAGCAGTGAGCAGGGGACTAGCGGCTACAATGAGCAGTTCTTC.

The chain combines TRBV4-1 with TRBJ1-1, with 12 bases matching TRBD1. J was trimmed by 4 bases and V by 10 bases; bases with no gene match: 13. This CDR3 spans 16 amino acids. Germline CDR1 MGHRA, CDR2 YSYEKL. CDR3 protein: CATSRGQGAKGTEAFF. The CDR3, as DNA: TGCGCCACCTCGAGGGGACAGGGGGCTAAGGGCACTGAAGCTTTCTTT.

This chain uses TRBV18 with TRBJ1-6; possibly TRBD1 for D (5 bases). CDR3 length: 17 amino acids. Germline V gives CDR1 KGHSH, CDR2 LQKENI. V dropped 6 bases and J dropped 3 bases, with 18 bases sitting between them. The CDR3 here is CASSLRDVDLYNSPLHF. The CDR3 bases are TGTGCCAGCTCGCTTAGGGACGTCGACCTCTATAATTCACCCCTCCACTTT.

J is TRBJ1-1 and V is TRBV7-3; D gene unclear. This CDR3 comprises 13 residues. The germline V gene encodes CDR1 SGHTA and CDR2 FQGTGA. The ends were cut back, 5 bases at V and 1 base at J, with 8 bases in the middle. The CDR3 sequence: CASSGRGNTEAFF. The CDR3 bases are TGTGCCAGCAGCGGACGCGGGAACACTGAAGCTTTCTTT.

The gene calls are TRBV9 and TRBJ2-1; no firm D call. This CDR3 is 12 amino acids long. Germline V gene sequence: CDR1 SGDLS, CDR2 YYNGEE. The V gene lost 4 bases and the J gene lost 3 bases, with 5 bases spanning the gap. CDR3 bases: TGTGCCAGCAGCTTTGACTACAATGAGCAGTTCTTC. Protein sequence: CASSFDYNEQFF.

Comment on this clonotype: Its ends do not fully match the called genes, so a read error is possible. The rearrangement uses TRBV4-1 and TRBJ2-2; weak D call: TRBD2 (5 bases). This CDR3 has 14 residues. The germline V gene encodes CDR1 MGHRA and CDR2 YSYEKL. The CDR3 nucleotides are TGCGCCAGCAGCCAAGTAGCGAGCGCCGGGAAGCTGTTTTTT. Protein: CASSQVASAGKLFF.

The sample holds a few counts of this clonotype. This chain uses TRBV7-3 with TRBJ1-1, with D possibly TRBD1 on 5 matching bases. Trimming removed 5 bases from V and 3 bases from J, with 10 bases in between. This CDR3 has 13 amino acids. Germline CDR1 and CDR2: SGHTA and FQGTGA. The CDR3 nucleotides read TGTGCCAGCAGCAACAGGAAGGACACTGAAGCTTTCTTT. Its translation is CASSNRKDTEAFF.

This chain joins TRBV4-1 and TRBJ1-2; D is unresolved. The V gene lost 6 bases and the J gene lost 8 bases, with 19 bases spanning the gap. Germline assignment: CDR1 MGHRA and CDR2 YSYEKL. This CDR3 spans 14 amino acids. The CDR3 spells CASRSVTGRPGYTF. The CDR3 nucleotides are TGCGCCAGCAGATCGGTGACGGGCCGTCCGGGCTACACCTTC.

This rearrangement joins TRBV27 to TRBJ1-4; a possible D gene is TRBD1 (5 bases). The CDR3 is made up of 16 amino acids. The V gene's germline CDR1 is MNHEY and CDR2 SMNVEV (reference sequence). V lost 4 bases and J 7 bases, leaving 19 bases between the germline ends. CDR3: CASSSYPGGVIEKLFF. The CDR3 bases are TGTGCCAGCAGTTCCTATCCGGGGGGAGTGATTGAAAAACTGTTTTTT. The entire variable domain, with the rest obtained from reference TRBV27 and TRBJ1-4, is as follows: EAQVTQNPRYLITVTGKKLTVTCSQNMNHEYMSWYRQDPGLGLRQIYYSMNVEVTDKGDVPEGYKVSRKEKRNFPLILESPSPNQTSLYFCASSSYPGGVIEKLFFGSGTQLSVL.

This clonotype was observed a handful of times. V and J are TRBV6-2 or TRBV6-3 and TRBJ1-1; D remains unclear. The CDR3 sequence is 12 residues long. Germline V CDR1 and CDR2: MNHEY, SVGEGT. V shed 7 bases and J shed 1 base, with 7 bases lying between them. This chain's CDR3 is CASTPGNTEAFF. The CDR3 nucleotides read TGTGCCAGCACCCCCGGGAACACTGAAGCTTTCTTT.

This clonotype was seen only once. V gene TRBV27 combines with J gene TRBJ2-2, with D maybe TRBD1 (6 bases). This CDR3 spans 17 amino acids. V was shortened by 3 bases and J by 3 bases, with 17 bases between the two germline ends. CDR1 is MNHEY, CDR2 SMNVEV, per germline (reference sequence). This CDR3 is CASSFEGVRAYTGELFF. CDR3 coding DNA: TGTGCCAGCAGTTTCGAGGGGGTCAGGGCCTACACCGGGGAGCTGTTTTTT.

This clonotype was counted a few times. The chain couples TRBV7-8 to TRBJ2-3, with D possibly matching TRBD2 (6 bases). CDR1 and CDR2 (germline): SGHVS, FQNEAQ. The V gene lost 5 bases and the J gene lost 0 bases, with 15 bases spanning the gap. The CDR3 has 16 amino acids. The chain's CDR3 is CASSPSGVWSTDTQYF. CDR3 DNA: TGTGCCAGCAGCCCCTCGGGGGTGTGGAGCACAGATACGCAGTATTTT.

This clonotype was observed a handful of times. This chain connects TRBV19 to TRBJ1-5; a weak D match, TRBD1 (6 bases). Deletions cut 4 bases from V and 2 bases from J, with 6 bases between. The CDR3 totals 13 residues. Germline V gene data show CDR1 as LNHDA and CDR2 as SQIVND (reference sequence). The CDR3 bases are TGTGCCAGTAGTAACAGGGGCAATCAGCCCCAGCATTTT. Protein sequence: CASSNRGNQPQHF.

The chain uses TRBV10-1 and TRBJ1-4, with unresolved D. V dropped 7 bases and J dropped 11 bases, with 2 bases sitting between them. The CDR3 spans 8 residues. The germline gives CDR1 WNHNN, CDR2 SYGVQD (reference sequence). CDR3 DNA sequence: TGCGCCAGCAATAAACTGTTTTTT. It encodes CASNKLFF.

This clonotype came up a few times. Here the CDR3 DNA reads TGTGCCACCAGTGATGAGGTGCTGGATACGCAGTATTTT. Translating gives CATSDEVLDTQYF. The chain has TRBV24-1 and TRBJ2-3, with D unresolved. This CDR3 is built from 13 residues. V was clipped by 3 bases and J by 6 bases, with 9 bases between them. Germline V gene data show CDR1 as KGHDR and CDR2 as SFDVKD.

The gene calls are TRBV29-1 and TRBJ2-5, with 9 positions matching TRBD2. The CDR3 spans 18 residues. Looked up from germline, CDR1 is SQVTM and CDR2 is ANQGSEA. The junction had 22 bases not matched to a gene; V was cut back by 7 bases and J by 4 bases. Here the CDR3 DNA reads TGCAGCGCCCACCGATCCAGGGGTGCGGGGGGGCCTTCAGAGACCCAGTACTTC. Its translation is CSAHRSRGAGGPSETQYF. The full variable domain, its missing parts supplied by reference TRBV29-1 and TRBJ2-5, is SAVISQKPSRDICQRGTSLTIQCQVDSQVTMMFWYRQQPGQSLTLIATANQGSEATYESGFVIDKFPISRPNLTFSTLTVSNMSPEDSSIYLCSAHRSRGAGGPSETQYFGPGTRLLVL.

A few counts support this clonotype. J is TRBJ1-1 and V is TRBV29-1; 7 bases align to TRBD1. The CDR3 length is 14 residues. Losses at the gene ends were 4 bases for V and 0 bases for J; bases not matched to a gene: 5. CDR1 is SQVTM and CDR2 is ANQGSEA in the germline V gene. Written as DNA, the CDR3 is TGCAGCGTTGTCGCGGGACAGTTGAACACTGAAGCTTTCTTT. This sequence encodes CSVVAGQLNTEAFF.

Many counts were recorded for this clonotype. This rearrangement joins TRBV4-3 to TRBJ2-6; 7 bases align to TRBD1. The CDR3 loop spans 16 amino acids. With 0 bases clipped from V and 1 base from J, the junction kept 0 bases outside the gene matches. The germline gives CDR1 LGHNA, CDR2 YSLEER. The chain's CDR3 is CASSQEGQSGANVLTF. CDR3 nucleotides: TGCGCCAGCAGCCAAGAGGGACAGTCTGGGGCCAACGTCCTGACTTTC.

The chain links TRBV6-6 to TRBJ2-2, with 7 bases that match TRBD1. Per the germline V gene, CDR1 is MNHNY and CDR2 is SVGAGI (reference sequence). Unmatched junction bases numbered 8, after V lost 2 bases and J lost 5 bases. The CDR3 is made up of 16 amino acids. CDR3 bases: TGTGCCAGCAGTTACCCGACAGGGTTTCGGACCGGGGAGCTGTTTTTT. It codes for CASSYPTGFRTGELFF.

This clonotype has only a few counts. CDR3 loop: CASSQDRTNTEAFF. The CDR3 nucleotides are TGTGCCAGCAGCCAAGATCGGACGAACACTGAAGCTTTCTTT. The chain is built from TRBV4-2 and TRBJ1-1; D is ambiguous. The germline V gene encodes CDR1 LGHNA and CDR2 YNFKEQ. The CDR3 has 14 amino acids. Trimming pared 0 bases from V and 1 base from J, leaving 6 bases between.

This clonotype was observed many times. This chain's CDR3 is CSARDRSTQYF. CDR3 DNA: TGCAGTGCTAGAGATCGCTCTACCCAGTACTTC. The chain carries TRBV20-1 and TRBJ2-5; D is ambiguous. Trimming stripped 0 bases from V and 8 bases from J, with 7 bases between. Germline V CDR1 and CDR2: DFQATT, SNEGSKA (reference sequence). The CDR3 sequence is 11 residues long.

This clonotype has ten or more counts. The chain employs TRBV12-3 or TRBV12-4 and TRBJ1-3; D gene uncertain. The CDR3 contains 13 residues. The ends were cut back, 3 bases at V and 4 bases at J, with 7 bases in the middle. The CDR3 here is CASSLVTGNTIYF. CDR3 nucleotide sequence: TGTGCCAGCAGTTTGGTCACGGGAAACACCATATATTTT.

This clonotype was recorded only once. The J gene is TRBJ2-1, the V gene TRBV2; either TRBD1 or TRBD2 may fit D (5 bases each). The CDR3 is 13 amino acids. Germline lookup yields CDR1 SNHLY and CDR2 FYNNEI. V lost 8 bases to trimming and J lost 6 bases, with 14 bases between them. CDR3 sequence: CASSWGSSNEQFF. The CDR3 DNA reads as TGTGCCAGCTCCTGGGGGTCGAGCAATGAGCAGTTCTTC.

This clonotype was observed a handful of times. The chain is built from TRBV6-6 and TRBJ2-7; D gene unclear. This CDR3 has 14 residues. V was clipped by 6 bases and J by 1 base, with 13 bases between them. The germline gives CDR1 MNHNY, CDR2 SVGAGI (reference sequence). CDR3 protein: CASRAPDISYEQYV. The CDR3 coding sequence is TGTGCCAGCAGGGCACCGGATATATCCTACGAGCAGTACGTC.

For the CDR3, the DNA is TGCGCCAGCAGCTTGGTCTTACGTGGTACCCTCCACTTT. Protein product: CASSLVLRGTLHF. The rearrangement links TRBV5-1 to TRBJ1-6; no clear D. Germline assignment: CDR1 SGHRS and CDR2 YFSETQ. V lost 0 bases to trimming and J lost 14 bases, with 12 bases between them. The CDR3 spans 13 residues.

In this sample, this clonotype turned up a few times. The chain joins TRBV5-4 to TRBJ2-1, with 7 bases aligning to TRBD1. The CDR3 totals 15 residues. V was clipped by 0 bases and J by 4 bases; unmatched bases: 4. Germline V lookup: CDR1 SGHNT, CDR2 YYREEE (reference sequence). Here the CDR3 DNA reads TGTGCCAGCAGCTTGGAGGACAGGTTATACAATGAGCAGTTCTTC. Translation: CASSLEDRLYNEQFF.

This clonotype showed up just a few times. The chain recombines TRBV6-2 or TRBV6-3 with TRBJ2-5, with 7 bases that match TRBD2. This CDR3 region has 15 residues. V lost 1 base and J lost 5; bases outside the gene matches: 7. Germline CDR1 and CDR2: MNHEY and SVGEGT. In DNA, the CDR3 is TGTGCCAGCAGTTACTGGGCGGGGGAGCGGGAGACCCAGTACTTC. Translation gives CASSYWAGERETQYF.